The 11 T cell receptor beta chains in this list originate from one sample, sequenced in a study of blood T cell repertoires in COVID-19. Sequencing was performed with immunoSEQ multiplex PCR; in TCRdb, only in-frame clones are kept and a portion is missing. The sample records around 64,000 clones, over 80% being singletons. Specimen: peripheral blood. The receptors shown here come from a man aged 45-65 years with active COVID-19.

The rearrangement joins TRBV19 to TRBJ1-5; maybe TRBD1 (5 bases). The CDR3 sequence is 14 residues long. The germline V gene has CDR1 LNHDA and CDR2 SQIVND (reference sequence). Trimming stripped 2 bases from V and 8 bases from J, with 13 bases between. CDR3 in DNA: TGTGCCAGTAGTATACAGGGTACAAGTGAGCCCCAGCATTTT. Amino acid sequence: CASSIQGTSEPQHF.

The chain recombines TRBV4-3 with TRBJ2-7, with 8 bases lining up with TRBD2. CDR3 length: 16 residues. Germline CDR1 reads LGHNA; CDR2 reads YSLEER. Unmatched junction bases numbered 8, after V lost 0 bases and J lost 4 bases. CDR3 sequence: CASSQDGGTRVYEQYF. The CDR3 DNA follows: TGCGCCAGCAGCCAAGATGGAGGGACTAGGGTTTACGAGCAGTACTTC.

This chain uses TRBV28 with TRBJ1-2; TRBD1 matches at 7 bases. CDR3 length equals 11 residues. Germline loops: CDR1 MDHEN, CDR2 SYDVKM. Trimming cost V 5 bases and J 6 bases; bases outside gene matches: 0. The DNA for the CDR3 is TGTGCCAGCAGTGACAGGGATGGCTACACCTTC. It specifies CASSDRDGYTF.

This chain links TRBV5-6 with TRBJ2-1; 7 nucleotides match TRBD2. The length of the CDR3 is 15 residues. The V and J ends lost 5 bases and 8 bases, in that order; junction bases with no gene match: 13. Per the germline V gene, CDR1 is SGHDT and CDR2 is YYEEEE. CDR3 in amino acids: CASRLGTMRLYEQFF. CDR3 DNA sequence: TGTGCCAGCAGGCTTGGGACTATGAGGTTATATGAGCAGTTCTTC.

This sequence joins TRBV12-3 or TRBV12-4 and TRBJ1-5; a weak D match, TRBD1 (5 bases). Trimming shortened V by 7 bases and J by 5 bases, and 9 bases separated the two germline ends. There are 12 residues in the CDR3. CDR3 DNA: TGTGCCAGCACGGGGGGGGATCAGCCCCAGCATTTT. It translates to CASTGGDQPQHF.

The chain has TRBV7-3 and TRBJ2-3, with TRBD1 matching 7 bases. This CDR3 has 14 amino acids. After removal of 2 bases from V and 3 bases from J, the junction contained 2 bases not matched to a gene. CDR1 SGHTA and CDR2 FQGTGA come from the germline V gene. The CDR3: CASSLPTGTDTQYF. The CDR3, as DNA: TGTGCCAGCAGCTTACCGACAGGGACAGATACGCAGTATTTT.

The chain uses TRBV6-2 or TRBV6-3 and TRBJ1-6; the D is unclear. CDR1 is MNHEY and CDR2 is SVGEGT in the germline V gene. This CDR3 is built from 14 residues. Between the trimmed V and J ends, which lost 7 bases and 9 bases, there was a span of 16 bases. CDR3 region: CASTPREGSSPLHF. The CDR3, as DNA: TGTGCCAGCACCCCTCGCGAGGGAAGTTCACCCCTCCACTTT.

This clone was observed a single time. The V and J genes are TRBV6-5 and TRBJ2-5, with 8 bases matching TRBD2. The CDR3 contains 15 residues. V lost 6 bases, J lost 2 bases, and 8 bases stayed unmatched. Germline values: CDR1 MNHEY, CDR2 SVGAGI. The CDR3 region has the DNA TGTGCCAGCAGGTTATTAGCGGGAACACAAGAGACCCAGTACTTC. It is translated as CASRLLAGTQETQYF.

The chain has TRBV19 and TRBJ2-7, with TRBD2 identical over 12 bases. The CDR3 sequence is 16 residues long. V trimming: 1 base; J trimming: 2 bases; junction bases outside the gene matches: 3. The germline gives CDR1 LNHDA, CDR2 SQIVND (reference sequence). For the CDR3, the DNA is TGTGCCAGTAGTATAGGGAGACTAGCGGGAGCCTACGAGCAGTACTTC. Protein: CASSIGRLAGAYEQYF.

CDR3 sequence (DNA): TGTGCCAGCAGCTTAACGTCACTCACCTACAATGAGCAGTTCTTC. Protein sequence: CASSLTSLTYNEQFF. The chain uses TRBV11-3 and TRBJ2-1; no definite D call. Per germline, CDR1 SGHNT and CDR2 YENEEA. Trimming took off 2 bases at V and 2 bases at J, with 10 bases between the two ends. The CDR3 has 15 amino acids.

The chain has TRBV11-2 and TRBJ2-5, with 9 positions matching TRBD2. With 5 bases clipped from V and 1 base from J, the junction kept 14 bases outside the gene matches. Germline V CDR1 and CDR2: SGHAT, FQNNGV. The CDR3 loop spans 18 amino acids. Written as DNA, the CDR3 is TGTGCCAGCAGCCACGTAGTCGGCCAAGCGGGAGGCCAAGAGACCCAGTACTTC. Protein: CASSHVVGQAGGQETQYF.